Following are 21 T cell receptor beta chains from one sample sequenced in a study of T cells in Graves' hyperthyroidism and ophthalmopathy. The CDR3 regions of TCR beta were amplified from RNA transcripts. Carried out on the TCR CDR3, a first-round RT-PCR used the HTBI primer set. TCRdb itself ran the multiplex PCR reads through MiXCR, one entry per CDR3 protein. The repertoire includes about 300,000 distinct CDR3 sequences, 16% of them detected once, and around 34% sits in the top ten. The sequenced material came from blood. The receptor source for this set is a man under 40 with Graves' hyperthyroidism.

This clonotype was observed many times. The chain employs TRBV11-3 and TRBJ2-3; D gene uncertain. Trimming pared 1 base from V and 4 bases from J, leaving 12 bases between. The CDR3 contains 15 residues. CDR1 is SGHNT and CDR2 is YENEEA in the germline V gene. This chain's CDR3 is CASSLVPGKADTQYF. The CDR3 coding sequence is TGTGCCAGCAGCTTAGTCCCGGGCAAGGCAGATACGCAGTATTTT.

The chain couples TRBV24-1 to TRBJ2-1; 9 bases line up with TRBD1. Trimming cost V 4 bases and J 8 bases; bases outside gene matches: 11. CDR3 length equals 16 residues. CDR1 and CDR2 from the germline V gene are KGHDR and SFDVKD. The CDR3 nucleotides are TGTGCCACCAGTGACCCTAAGGACAGGGGCCTTGATGAGCAGTTCTTC. Translation: CATSDPKDRGLDEQFF.

This clonotype was picked up many times. J is TRBJ2-3 and V is TRBV7-2; D may be TRBD2 (6 bases). The CDR3 has 16 amino acids. CDR1 and CDR2 (germline): SGHTA, FQGNSA. V gave up 5 bases and J gave up 1 base, with 16 bases separating them. The CDR3 DNA reads TGTGCCAGCAGCGCACGTATGGGACTTCGCACAGATACGCAGTATTTT. Amino acid sequence: CASSARMGLRTDTQYF.

This rearrangement joins TRBV30 to TRBJ1-2; 8 nucleotides line up with TRBD1. The germline V gene encodes CDR1 GTSNPN and CDR2 SVGIG (reference sequence). With 2 bases clipped from V and 5 bases from J, the junction kept 7 bases outside the gene matches. The CDR3 is made up of 14 amino acids. The CDR3 loop reads CAWSPDRVEYGYTF. Here the CDR3 DNA reads TGTGCCTGGAGTCCGGACAGGGTAGAATATGGCTACACCTTC.

This clonotype was recorded many times. The V and J genes are TRBV2 and TRBJ2-1; D not resolved. The CDR3 runs to 12 residues. Trimming cost V 3 bases and J 10 bases, with 10 bases left between them. CDR1 SNHLY and CDR2 FYNNEI come from the germline V gene. The CDR3 protein is CASSEGVGEQFF. The CDR3 coding sequence is TGTGCCAGCAGTGAGGGCGTTGGGGAGCAGTTCTTC. Full variable domain (remainder filled in from reference TRBV2 and TRBJ2-1): EPEVTQTPSHQVTQMGQEVILRCVPISNHLYFYWYRQILGQKVEFLVSFYNNEISEKSEIFDDQFSVERPDGSNFTLKIRSTKLEDSAMYFCASSEGVGEQFFGPGTRLTVL.

The rearrangement links TRBV13 to TRBJ2-2; TRBD1 or TRBD2 may be the D gene (5 bases each). CDR1 is PRHDT, CDR2 FYEKMQ, per germline (reference sequence). The CDR3 length is 19 residues. The V and J ends lost 7 bases and 0 bases respectively, with 24 bases between them. CDR3 residues: CASTTYTSGQTSNTGELFF. CDR3 DNA sequence: TGTGCCAGCACCACCTACACCAGCGGACAAACCTCGAACACCGGGGAGCTGTTTTTT.

This clonotype was counted between two and nine times. The rearrangement uses TRBV7-9 and TRBJ2-1, with D possibly being TRBD2 (6 bases). Trimming took 2 bases from V and 1 from J, leaving 21 bases between them. The CDR3 consists of 19 residues. Per germline, CDR1 SEHNR and CDR2 FQNEAQ (reference sequence). The CDR3 is CASSLTGVGIVVSYNEQFF. The CDR3 DNA reads as TGTGCCAGCAGCTTAACGGGAGTTGGTATAGTGGTATCCTACAATGAGCAGTTCTTC.

This rearrangement joins TRBV27 to TRBJ1-1, with 10 bases fitting TRBD1. This CDR3 is 16 amino acids long. The germline V gene encodes CDR1 MNHEY and CDR2 SMNVEV (reference sequence). Trimming cost V 6 bases and J 11 bases; bases outside gene matches: 18. Here the CDR3 reads CASRPTGPGTGARAFF. The CDR3 bases are TGTGCCAGCAGGCCAACAGGTCCCGGGACAGGGGCCAGGGCTTTCTTT.

There are a few counts of this clonotype. The chain has TRBV20-1 and TRBJ2-5, with 7 bases that match TRBD2. Unmatched junction bases numbered 6, after V lost 3 bases and J lost 5 bases. Per germline, CDR1 DFQATT and CDR2 SNEGSKA (reference sequence). This CDR3 is 13 amino acids long. CDR3: CSARAWGGETQYF. As DNA, the CDR3 is TGCAGTGCTAGGGCCTGGGGAGGGGAGACCCAGTACTTC.

At least ten counts were recorded for this clonotype. The chain uses TRBV2 and TRBJ1-5; D is possibly TRBD1 (6 bases). Germline V gene data show CDR1 as SNHLY and CDR2 as FYNNEI. The V end was cut by 6 bases, the J end by 4 bases, with 10 bases between. This CDR3 has 13 residues. CDR3 in amino acids: CASRRGGNQPQHF. CDR3 nucleotide sequence: TGTGCCAGCAGGAGGGGGGGAAATCAGCCCCAGCATTTT.

V gene TRBV5-1 combines with J gene TRBJ2-7; D gene uncertain. Germline CDR1 and CDR2: SGHRS and YFSETQ. The CDR3 sequence is 16 residues long. The ends were cut back, 2 bases at V and 0 bases at J, with 15 bases in the middle. The CDR3 nucleotides are TGCGCCAGCAGCTTCGCCGCGGCGCTGAGCTCCTACGAGCAGTACTTC. It codes for CASSFAAALSSYEQYF.

With regard to this clonotype: Being one base from a much bigger clone, this may be a read error. This rearrangement joins TRBV7-2 to TRBJ1-5; D might be TRBD1 (6 bases). The CDR3 runs 16 residues. In germline, CDR1 is SGHTA, CDR2 FQGNSA. CDR3 amino acids: CAGSWRGKTGNQPQHF. Written as DNA, the CDR3 is TGTGCCGGCAGCTGGAGGGGGAAGACAGGCAATCAGCCCCAGCATTTT.

The sample holds many counts of this clonotype. The chain couples TRBV2 to TRBJ2-3; 10 bases are shared with TRBD1. Trimming at V came to 5 bases and at J to 4 bases, leaving 3 bases not matched to a gene. CDR1 and CDR2 from the germline V gene are SNHLY and FYNNEI. The CDR3 contains 14 residues. CDR3 residues: CASSRDRGSDTQYF. DNA of the CDR3: TGTGCCAGCAGTCGGGACAGGGGATCAGATACGCAGTATTTT. The variable domain in full, completed from reference TRBV2 and TRBJ2-3, reads EPEVTQTPSHQVTQMGQEVILRCVPISNHLYFYWYRQILGQKVEFLVSFYNNEISEKSEIFDDQFSVERPDGSNFTLKIRSTKLEDSAMYFCASSRDRGSDTQYFGPGTRLTVL.

This clonotype was picked up a small number of times. This chain links TRBV3-1 with TRBJ2-3; D remains unclear. The germline V gene has CDR1 LGHDT and CDR2 YNNKEL (reference sequence). The CDR3 has 16 amino acids. Trimming stripped 1 base from V and 2 bases from J, with 13 bases between. The CDR3 sequence is CASSQVPRAFTDTQYF. The DNA for the CDR3 is TGTGCCAGCAGCCAAGTCCCCCGGGCTTTCACAGATACGCAGTATTTT.

The sample holds one count of this clonotype. CDR3 region: CASSFMGNEQFF. The DNA for the CDR3 is TGTGCCAGCAGTTTTATGGGGAATGAGCAGTTCTTC. This chain uses TRBV28 with TRBJ2-1; D call uncertain. Germline CDR1 reads MDHEN; CDR2 reads SYDVKM. This CDR3 is built from 12 residues. Deletions cut 3 bases from V and 7 bases from J, with 7 bases between. The full variable domain, in which reference TRBV28 and TRBJ2-1 provide the parts outside the CDR3, is DVKVTQSSRYLVKRTGEKVFLECVQDMDHENMFWYRQDPGLGLRLIYFSYDVKMKEKGDIPEGYSVSREKKERFSLILESASTNQTSMYLCASSFMGNEQFFGPGTRLTVL.

This chain uses TRBV3-1 with TRBJ2-1, with TRBD2 matching over 14 bases. CDR3 length: 19 amino acids. From germline, CDR1 is LGHDT and CDR2 YNNKEL (reference sequence). Trimming cost V 2 bases and J 8 bases; bases outside gene matches: 14. Here the CDR3 reads CASSQIRGLAGAASYEQFF. In nucleotides, the CDR3 is TGTGCCAGCAGCCAAATTAGGGGACTAGCGGGAGCTGCATCCTATGAGCAGTTCTTC.

In this sample, this clonotype turned up many times. CDR3 protein: CATSRDLTDSYTEAFF. In DNA form, the CDR3 reads TGTGCCACCAGCAGAGACCTAACCGACAGCTACACTGAAGCTTTCTTT. The chain recombines TRBV15 with TRBJ1-1; possibly TRBD1 for D (5 bases). The ends were cut back, 0 bases at V and 3 bases at J, with 14 bases in the middle. CDR1 LNHNV and CDR2 YYDKDF come from the germline V gene (reference sequence). The CDR3 has 16 residues.

Turning to this clonotype: The germline gene is not matched at one end of the junction; a read error may be the cause. V is TRBV5-1 and J is TRBJ2-1, with D perhaps assigned TRBD1 or TRBD2 (5 bases each). The CDR3 covers 15 residues. Germline CDR1 is SGHRS and CDR2 is YFSETQ. CDR3 coding DNA: TGCGCCAGCAGCTTGACCGGGACCGTCGTCAATGGGCAGTTCTTC. Encoded protein: CASSLTGTVVNGQFF.

This clonotype was seen more than once but under ten times. This chain joins TRBV29-1 and TRBJ2-1, with D unclear. In germline, CDR1 is SQVTM, CDR2 ANQGSEA. The CDR3 is 11 residues long. The ends were cut back, 0 bases at V and 4 bases at J, with 1 base in the middle. CDR3 sequence: CSVEDYNEQFF. Here the CDR3 DNA reads TGCAGCGTTGAAGATTACAATGAGCAGTTCTTC.

V is TRBV11-2 and J is TRBJ1-5; TRBD1 matches 8 bases. Germline trimming cut 8 bases from V and 6 bases from J; bases unmatched to any gene: 9. Germline CDR1 and CDR2: SGHAT and FQNNGV. The CDR3 extends over 14 amino acids. The CDR3: CASALDRETQPQHF. In DNA, the CDR3 is TGTGCCAGCGCCCTGGACAGGGAGACTCAGCCCCAGCATTTT.

This clonotype was detected only once. The rearrangement links TRBV3-1 to TRBJ2-2; 8 bases line up with TRBD2. Per the germline V gene, CDR1 is LGHDT and CDR2 is YNNKEL (reference sequence). This CDR3 contains 15 residues. V lost 6 bases, J lost 4 bases, and 7 bases stayed unmatched. In nucleotides, the CDR3 is TGTGCCAGCAGTGCAAGCGGGAGTTTCACCGGGGAGCTGTTTTTT. Its translation: CASSASGSFTGELFF.